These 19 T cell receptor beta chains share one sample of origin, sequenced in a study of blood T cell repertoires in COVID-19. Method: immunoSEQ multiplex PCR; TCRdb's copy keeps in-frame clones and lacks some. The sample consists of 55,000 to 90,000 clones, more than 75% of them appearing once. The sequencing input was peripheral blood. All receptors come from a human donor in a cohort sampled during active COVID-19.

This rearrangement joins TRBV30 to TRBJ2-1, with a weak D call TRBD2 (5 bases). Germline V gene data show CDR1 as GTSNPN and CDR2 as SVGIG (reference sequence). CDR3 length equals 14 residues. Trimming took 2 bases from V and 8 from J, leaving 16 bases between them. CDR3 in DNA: TGTGCCTGGAGTAGGAGGCTCCCCCCCGATGAGCAGTTCTTC. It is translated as CAWSRRLPPDEQFF.

The DNA for the CDR3 is TGCGCCAGCAGCTTAGGACAGGGAGGACTAGCGGGAGGGGAGACCCAGTACTTC. It yields the protein CASSLGQGGLAGGETQYF. The chain combines TRBV5-1 with TRBJ2-5; TRBD2 matches 15 bases. The CDR3 covers 18 residues. Germline V gene lookup returns CDR1 SGHRS and CDR2 YFSETQ. V trimming: 2 bases; J trimming: 5 bases; junction bases outside the gene matches: 10.

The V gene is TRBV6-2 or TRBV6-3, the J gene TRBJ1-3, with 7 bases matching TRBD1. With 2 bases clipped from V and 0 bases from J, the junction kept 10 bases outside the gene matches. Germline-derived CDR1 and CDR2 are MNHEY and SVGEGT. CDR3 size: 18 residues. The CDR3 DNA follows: TGTGCCAGCAGTTACCACGGGGCGACAGGGACCTCTGGAAACACCATATATTTT. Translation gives CASSYHGATGTSGNTIYF.

The CDR3 loop is CASSPGEGQPQHF. The CDR3 bases are TGTGCCAGCAGTCCGGGGGAAGGGCAGCCCCAGCATTTT. This chain connects TRBV2 to TRBJ1-5; tentatively, D is TRBD1 (5 bases). CDR3 length equals 13 residues. V lost 5 bases and J 7 bases, leaving 12 bases between the germline ends. Germline values: CDR1 SNHLY, CDR2 FYNNEI. The variable domain in full, with the rest retrieved from reference TRBV2 and TRBJ1-5, is EPEVTQTPSHQVTQMGQEVILRCVPISNHLYFYWYRQILGQKVEFLVSFYNNEISEKSEIFDDQFSVERPDGSNFTLKIRSTKLEDSAMYFCASSPGEGQPQHFGDGTRLSIL.

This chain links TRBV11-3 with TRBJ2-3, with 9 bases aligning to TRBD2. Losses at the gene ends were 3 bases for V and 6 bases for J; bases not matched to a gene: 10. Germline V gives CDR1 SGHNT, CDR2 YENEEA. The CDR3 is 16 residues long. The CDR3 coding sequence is TGTGCCAGCAGCTTGGGCGGGAGGGCCCTCCGCGATACGCAGTATTTT. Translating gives CASSLGGRALRDTQYF.

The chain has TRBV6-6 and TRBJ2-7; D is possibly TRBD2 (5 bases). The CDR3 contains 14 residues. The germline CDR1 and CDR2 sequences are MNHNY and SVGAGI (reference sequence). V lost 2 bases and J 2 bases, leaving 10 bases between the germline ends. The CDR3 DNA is TGTGCCAGCAGTTACATGGTAGCGACCTACGAGCAGTACTTC. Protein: CASSYMVATYEQYF.

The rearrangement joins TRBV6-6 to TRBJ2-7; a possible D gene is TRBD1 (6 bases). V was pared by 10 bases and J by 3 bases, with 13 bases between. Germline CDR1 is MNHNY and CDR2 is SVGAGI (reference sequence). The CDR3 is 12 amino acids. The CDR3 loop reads CATREQGYEQYF. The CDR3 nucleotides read TGTGCCACCCGGGAACAGGGCTACGAGCAGTACTTC.

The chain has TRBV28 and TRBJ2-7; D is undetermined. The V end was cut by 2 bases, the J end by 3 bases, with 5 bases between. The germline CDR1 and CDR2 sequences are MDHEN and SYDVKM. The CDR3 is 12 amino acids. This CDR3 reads CASSLIYYEQYF. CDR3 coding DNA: TGTGCCAGCAGTTTAATCTACTACGAGCAGTACTTC.

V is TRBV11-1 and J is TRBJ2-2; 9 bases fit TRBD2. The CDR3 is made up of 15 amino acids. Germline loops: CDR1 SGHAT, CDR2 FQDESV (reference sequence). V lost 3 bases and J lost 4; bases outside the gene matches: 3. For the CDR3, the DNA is TGTGCCAGCAGCTTTAGCGGGAGCAGCACCGGGGAGCTGTTTTTT. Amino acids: CASSFSGSSTGELFF.

CDR3 in amino acids: CASSQDFGGPGELFF. CDR3 nucleotide sequence: TGTGCCAGCAGCCAAGATTTCGGGGGACCCGGGGAGCTGTTTTTT. The chain employs TRBV3-1 (or the pseudogene TRBV3-2) and TRBJ2-2; weak D call: TRBD2 (6 bases). Trimming cost V 0 bases and J 6 bases, with 11 bases left between them. CDR1 is LGHDT, CDR2 YNNKEL, per germline (reference sequence). The CDR3 has 15 amino acids.

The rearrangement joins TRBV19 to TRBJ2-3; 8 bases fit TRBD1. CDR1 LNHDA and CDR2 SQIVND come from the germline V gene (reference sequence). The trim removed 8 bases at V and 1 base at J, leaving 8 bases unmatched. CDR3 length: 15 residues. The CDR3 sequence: CASSRTGWGTDTQYF. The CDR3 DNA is TGTGCCAGTTCCCGGACAGGGTGGGGCACAGATACGCAGTATTTT.

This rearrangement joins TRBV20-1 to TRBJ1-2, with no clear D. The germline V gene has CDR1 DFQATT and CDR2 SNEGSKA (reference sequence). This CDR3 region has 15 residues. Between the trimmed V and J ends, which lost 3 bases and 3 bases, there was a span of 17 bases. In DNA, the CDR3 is TGCAGTGCTAGTCTCTCCGTGGCGGGATACTATGGCTACACCTTC. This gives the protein CSASLSVAGYYGYTF.

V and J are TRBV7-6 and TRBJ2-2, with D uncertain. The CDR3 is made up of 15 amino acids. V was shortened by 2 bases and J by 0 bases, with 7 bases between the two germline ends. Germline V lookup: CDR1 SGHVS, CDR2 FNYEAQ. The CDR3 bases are TGTGCCAGCAGCTTAAGCTCGGCGAACACCGGGGAGCTGTTTTTT. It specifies CASSLSSANTGELFF. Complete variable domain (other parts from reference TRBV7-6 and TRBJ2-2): GAGVSQSPRYKVTKRGQDVALRCDPISGHVSLYWYRQALGQGPEFLTYFNYEAQQDKSGLPNDRFSAERPEGSISTLTIQRTEQRDSAMYRCASSLSSANTGELFFGEGSRLTVL.

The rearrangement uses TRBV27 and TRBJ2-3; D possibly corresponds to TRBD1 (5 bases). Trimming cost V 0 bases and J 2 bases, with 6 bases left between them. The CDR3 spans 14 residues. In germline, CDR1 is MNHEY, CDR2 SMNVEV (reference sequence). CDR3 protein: CASSLSGATDTQYF. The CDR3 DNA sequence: TGTGCCAGCAGTTTATCAGGGGCCACAGATACGCAGTATTTT.

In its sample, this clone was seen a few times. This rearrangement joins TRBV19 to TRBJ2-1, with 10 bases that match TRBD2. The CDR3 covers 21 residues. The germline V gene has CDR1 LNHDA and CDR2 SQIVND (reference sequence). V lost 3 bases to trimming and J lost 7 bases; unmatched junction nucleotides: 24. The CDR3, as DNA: TGTGCCAGTAGTATCCATTTCCCATCGCTGACAGTCCAGCGGGAGGGTAATGAGCAGTTCTTC. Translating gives CASSIHFPSLTVQREGNEQFF.

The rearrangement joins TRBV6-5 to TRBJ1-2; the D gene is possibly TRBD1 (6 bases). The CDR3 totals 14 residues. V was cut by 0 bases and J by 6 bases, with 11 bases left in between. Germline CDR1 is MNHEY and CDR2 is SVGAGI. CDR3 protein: CASSYSGRGDGYTF. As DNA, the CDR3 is TGTGCCAGCAGTTACTCAGGCAGGGGTGATGGCTACACCTTC.

This CDR3 is CASSRSPGLAGMSEQFF. Here the CDR3 DNA reads TGTGCCAGCAGTCGGTCTCCGGGACTAGCGGGAATGTCTGAGCAGTTCTTC. The V gene is TRBV28, the J gene TRBJ2-1, with 13 bases fitting TRBD2. This CDR3 has 17 amino acids. Germline V gene lookup returns CDR1 MDHEN and CDR2 SYDVKM. The V gene end was trimmed by 5 bases and the J gene end by 9 bases; junction bases not matched to a gene: 13.

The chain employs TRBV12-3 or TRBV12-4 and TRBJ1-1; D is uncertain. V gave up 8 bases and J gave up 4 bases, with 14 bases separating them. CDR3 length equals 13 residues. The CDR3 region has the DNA TGTGCCAGCGGTTGGGCCGCGCCCACTGAAGCTTTCTTT. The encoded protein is CASGWAAPTEAFF.

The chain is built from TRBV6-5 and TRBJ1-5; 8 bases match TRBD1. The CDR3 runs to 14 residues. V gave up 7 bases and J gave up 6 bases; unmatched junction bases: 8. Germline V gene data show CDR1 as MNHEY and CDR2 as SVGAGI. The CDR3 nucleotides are TGTGCCAGCACGGGGCAGGGGGCCGGTCAGCCCCAGCATTTT. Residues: CASTGQGAGQPQHF.